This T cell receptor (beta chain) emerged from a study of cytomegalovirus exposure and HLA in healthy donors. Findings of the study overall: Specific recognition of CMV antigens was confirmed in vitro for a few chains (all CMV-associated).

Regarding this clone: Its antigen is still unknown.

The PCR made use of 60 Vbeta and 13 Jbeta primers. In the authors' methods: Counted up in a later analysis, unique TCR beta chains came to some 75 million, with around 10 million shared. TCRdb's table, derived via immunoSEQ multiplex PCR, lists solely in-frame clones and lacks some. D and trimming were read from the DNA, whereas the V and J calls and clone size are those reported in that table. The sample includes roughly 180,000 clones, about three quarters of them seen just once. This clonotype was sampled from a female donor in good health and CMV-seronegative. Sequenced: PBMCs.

CDR3: CASSLGPQAGNYGYTF. The CDR3 nucleotides read TGTGCCAGCAGCTTAGGTCCCCAAGCGGGCAACTATGGCTACACCTTC. The chain uses TRBV7-9 and TRBJ1-2; D is uncertain. The CDR3 has 16 residues. Trimming removed 1 base from V and 2 bases from J, with 14 bases in between. Germline lookup yields CDR1 SEHNR and CDR2 FQNEAQ (reference sequence).